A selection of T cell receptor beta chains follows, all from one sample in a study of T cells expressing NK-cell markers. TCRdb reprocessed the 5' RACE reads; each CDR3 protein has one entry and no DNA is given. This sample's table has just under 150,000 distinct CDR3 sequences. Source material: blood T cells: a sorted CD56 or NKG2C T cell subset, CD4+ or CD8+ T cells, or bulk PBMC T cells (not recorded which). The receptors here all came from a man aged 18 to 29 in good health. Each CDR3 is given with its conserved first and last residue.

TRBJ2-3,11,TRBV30,CACFEADTQYF
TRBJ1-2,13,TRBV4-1,CASTGAGVLGYTF
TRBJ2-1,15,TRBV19,CASSIVPGGYNEQFF
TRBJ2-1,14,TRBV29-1,CSVDVVFPYNEQFF
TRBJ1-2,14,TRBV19,CASSMESWYYGYTF
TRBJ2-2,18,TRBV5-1,CASSAPRPAMVNTGELFF
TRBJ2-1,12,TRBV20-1,CSARDRPNEQFF
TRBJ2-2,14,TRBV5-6,CASSLETRVGELFF
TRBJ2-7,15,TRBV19,CASSQAGGPSYEQYF
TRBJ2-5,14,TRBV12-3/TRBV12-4,CASRKKALRETQYF
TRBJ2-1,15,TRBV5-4,CASSLGAGTYNEQFF
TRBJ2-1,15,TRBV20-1,CSARELAGVSDEQFF
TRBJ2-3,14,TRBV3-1,CASSQVLGSDTQYF
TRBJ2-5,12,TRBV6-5,CASKDNQETQYF
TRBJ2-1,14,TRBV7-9,CASSFSGLHNEQFF
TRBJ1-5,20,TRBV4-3,CASSRVLRVSKGPGVGPQHF
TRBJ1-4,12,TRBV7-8,CASMRGGEKLFF
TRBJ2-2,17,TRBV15,CATSRDLSGTVTGELFF
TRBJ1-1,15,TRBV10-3,CAIGAPQAINTEAFF
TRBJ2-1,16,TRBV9,CASSVARTSGNNEQFF
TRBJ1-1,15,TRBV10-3,CAISSGTGVNTEAFF
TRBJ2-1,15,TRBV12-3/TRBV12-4,CASSLESGLDNEQFF
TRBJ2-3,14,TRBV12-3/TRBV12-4,CASSWSSWTDTQYF
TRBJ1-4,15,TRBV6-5,CASSYSRDSDEKLFF
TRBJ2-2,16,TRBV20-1,CSANRGTGQNTGELFF
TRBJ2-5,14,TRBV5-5,CASTMDGGVETQYF
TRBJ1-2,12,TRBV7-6,CAYGTFKDGYTF
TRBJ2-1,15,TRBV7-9,CASSLSGGLHNEQFF
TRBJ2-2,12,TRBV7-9,CASRLAGIKLFF
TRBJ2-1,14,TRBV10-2,CASSSPTSGPEQFF
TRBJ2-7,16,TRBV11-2,CASSLVGTNTPYEQYF
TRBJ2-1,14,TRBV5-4,CASSTSGRVNEQFF
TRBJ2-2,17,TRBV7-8,CASSLAFRRRNTGELFF
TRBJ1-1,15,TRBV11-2,CASSLGARTGLEAFF
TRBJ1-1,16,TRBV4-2,CASSQESRGLNTEAFF
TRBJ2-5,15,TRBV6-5,CASSYGGLGQETQYF
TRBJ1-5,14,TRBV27,CASSLLQGSQPQHF
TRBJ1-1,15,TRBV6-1,CASRLIQGGDTEAFF
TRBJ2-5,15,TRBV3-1,CASSPRTVSQETQYF
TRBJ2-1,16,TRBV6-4,CASSAEGLAGNNEQFF
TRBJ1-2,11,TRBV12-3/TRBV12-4,CASRSSYGYTF
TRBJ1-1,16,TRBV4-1,CASSLTGTGMNTEAFF
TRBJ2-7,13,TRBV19,CASSVGTDYEQYF
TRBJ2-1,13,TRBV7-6,CASSHDRVDEQFF
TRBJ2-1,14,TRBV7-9,CASTRGSGDNEQFF
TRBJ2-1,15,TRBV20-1,CSARFVGTSGRLRFF
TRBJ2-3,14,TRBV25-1,CASSESTSDDTQYF
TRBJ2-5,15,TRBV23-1,CASSQCSRNQETQYF
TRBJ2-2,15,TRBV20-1,CSARASGSGAGELFF
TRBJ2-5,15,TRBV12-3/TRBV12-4,CASSLNSPRGETQYF
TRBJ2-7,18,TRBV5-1,CASSLGLAGGPSSYEQYF